This TCR beta chain was sequenced in a study of blood T cell repertoires in COVID-19. On the study more broadly: The United States, Italy and Spain provided the acute and convalescent COVID-19 samples. PBMCs, B-cell-depleted T cells, or T cells were the source of the cDNA or gDNA that made up the material.

While infection was still active, Seattle patients were enrolled and then followed longitudinally. After removal of 6 bases from V and 7 bases from J, the junction contained 9 bases not matched to a gene. Germline CDR1 and CDR2: SNHLY and FYNNEI. The CDR3 consists of 13 residues. How the authors handled the data: Amplified reference gene primers provided the basis for estimating nucleated cell counts. Clones were sequenced by immunoSEQ multiplex PCR, and TCRdb holds only the in-frame ones, with some missing. Clone size and V and J calls were adopted from that table, with D and trimming inferred from the DNA. The table has 250,000 to 350,000 clones, about 80% seen once; the top ten hold more than 15%.

The TCR was taken from a person aged 70 to 85 with COVID-19, enrolled during active disease. Sequences were obtained from peripheral blood. The chain couples TRBV2 to TRBJ2-7; 7 positions match TRBD1. The CDR3 DNA reads TGTGCCAGCAGACGGGACAGCCTATGGGAGCAGTACTTC. Translation: CASRRDSLWEQYF.